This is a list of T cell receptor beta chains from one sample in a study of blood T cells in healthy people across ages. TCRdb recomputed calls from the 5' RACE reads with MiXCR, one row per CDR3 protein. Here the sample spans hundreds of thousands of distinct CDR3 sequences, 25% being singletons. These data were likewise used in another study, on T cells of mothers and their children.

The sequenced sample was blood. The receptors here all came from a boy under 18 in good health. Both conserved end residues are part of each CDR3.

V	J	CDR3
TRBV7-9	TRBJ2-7	CASSLLGLAGERYF
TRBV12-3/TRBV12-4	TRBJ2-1	CASSLSLGRTGNEQFF
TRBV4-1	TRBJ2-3	CASSPPRGRGTDTQYF
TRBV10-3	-	CAIRVGETQYF
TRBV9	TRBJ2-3	CASSVDYLGRDTQYF
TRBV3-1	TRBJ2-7	CASSQPRQGSYEQYF
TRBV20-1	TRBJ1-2	CSARGTGESIYGYTF
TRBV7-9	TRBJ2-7	CASSADYYEQYF
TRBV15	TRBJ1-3	CATSRDPGVGNTIYF
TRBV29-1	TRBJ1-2	CSVESQLTNYGYTF
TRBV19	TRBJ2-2	CASSVDRGATGELFF
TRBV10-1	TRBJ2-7	CARGGTIKEQYF
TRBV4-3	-	CASSLDRFETQYF
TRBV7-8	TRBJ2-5	CASSWRVQETQYF
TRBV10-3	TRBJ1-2	CAATGTADYGYTF
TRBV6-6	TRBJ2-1	CASGASGAGANNEQFF
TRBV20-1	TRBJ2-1	CSAQIVGGQSYNEQFF
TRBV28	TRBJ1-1	CASSETGDMNTEAFF
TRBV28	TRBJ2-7	CASTYGGATAYEQYF
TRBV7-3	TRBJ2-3	CASSPSGGAIDTQYF